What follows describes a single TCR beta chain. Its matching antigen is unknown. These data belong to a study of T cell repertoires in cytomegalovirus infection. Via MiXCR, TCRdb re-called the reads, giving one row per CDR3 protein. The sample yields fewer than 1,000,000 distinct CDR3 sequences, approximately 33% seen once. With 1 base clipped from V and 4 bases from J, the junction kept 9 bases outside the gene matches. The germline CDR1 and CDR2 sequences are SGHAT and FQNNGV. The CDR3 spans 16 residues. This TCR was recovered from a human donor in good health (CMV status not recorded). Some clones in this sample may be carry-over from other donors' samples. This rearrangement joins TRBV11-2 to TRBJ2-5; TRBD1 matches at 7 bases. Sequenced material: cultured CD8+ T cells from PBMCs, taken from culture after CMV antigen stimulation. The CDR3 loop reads CASSLGWGQLGETQYF. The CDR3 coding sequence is TGTGCCAGCAGCTTAGGATGGGGACAGCTGGGAGAGACCCAGTACTTC. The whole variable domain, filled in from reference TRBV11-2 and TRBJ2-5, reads EAGVAQSPRYKIIEKRQSVAFWCNPISGHATLYWYQQILGQGPKLLIQFQNNGVVDDSQLPKDRFSAERLKGVDSTLKIQPAKLEDSAVYLCASSLGWGQLGETQYFGPGTRLLVL.